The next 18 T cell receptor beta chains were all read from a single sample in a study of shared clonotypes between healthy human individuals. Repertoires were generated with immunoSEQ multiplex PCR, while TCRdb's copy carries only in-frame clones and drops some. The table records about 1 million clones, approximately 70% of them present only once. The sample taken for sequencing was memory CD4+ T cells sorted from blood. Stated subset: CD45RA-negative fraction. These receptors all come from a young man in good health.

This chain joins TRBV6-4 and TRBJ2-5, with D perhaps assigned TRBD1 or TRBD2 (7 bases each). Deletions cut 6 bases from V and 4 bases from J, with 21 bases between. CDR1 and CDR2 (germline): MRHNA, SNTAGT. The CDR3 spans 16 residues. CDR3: CASSAGGGGSRETQYF. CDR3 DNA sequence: TGTGCCAGCAGCGCAGGAGGGGGCGGGAGCCGAGAGACCCAGTACTTC.

CDR3 bases: TGTGCCAGCAGCGTAGCCCCCCTTGGGCGGAACACCGGGGAGCTGTTTTTT. It translates to CASSVAPLGRNTGELFF. V gene TRBV9 combines with J gene TRBJ2-2; D gene unclear. There are 17 residues in the CDR3. Germline loops: CDR1 SGDLS, CDR2 YYNGEE. Trimming removed 0 bases from V and 1 base from J, with 13 bases in between.

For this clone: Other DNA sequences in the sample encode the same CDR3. The CDR3 nucleotides read TGCGCCAGCAGCTTGGTGGGCAGTACCTACGAGCAGTACTTC. Translating it yields CASSLVGSTYEQYF. J is TRBJ2-7 and V is TRBV5-1; no reliable D call. Deletions cut 0 bases from V and 2 bases from J, with 9 bases between. The CDR3 totals 14 residues. Germline assignment: CDR1 SGHRS and CDR2 YFSETQ.

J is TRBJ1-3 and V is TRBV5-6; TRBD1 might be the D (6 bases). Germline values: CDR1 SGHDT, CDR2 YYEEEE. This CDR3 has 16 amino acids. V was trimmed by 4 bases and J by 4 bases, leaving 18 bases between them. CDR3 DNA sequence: TGTGCCAGCAGCATATCCCACAGGGAACGGGGAAACACCATATATTTT. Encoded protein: CASSISHRERGNTIYF.

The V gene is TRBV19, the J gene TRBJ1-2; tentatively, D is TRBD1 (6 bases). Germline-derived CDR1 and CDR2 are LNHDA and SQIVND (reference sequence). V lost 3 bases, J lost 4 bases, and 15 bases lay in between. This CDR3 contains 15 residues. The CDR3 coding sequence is TGTGCCAGTAGTATTACAGGGATGGTCGTCTATGGCTACACCTTC. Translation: CASSITGMVVYGYTF.

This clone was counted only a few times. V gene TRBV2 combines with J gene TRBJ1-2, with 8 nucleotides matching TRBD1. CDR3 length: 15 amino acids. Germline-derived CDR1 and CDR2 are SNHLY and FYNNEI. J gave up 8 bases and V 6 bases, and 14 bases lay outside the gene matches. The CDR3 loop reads CASSYTRTGSDGYTF. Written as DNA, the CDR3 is TGTGCCAGCAGCTATACAAGGACAGGGTCGGACGGCTACACCTTC.

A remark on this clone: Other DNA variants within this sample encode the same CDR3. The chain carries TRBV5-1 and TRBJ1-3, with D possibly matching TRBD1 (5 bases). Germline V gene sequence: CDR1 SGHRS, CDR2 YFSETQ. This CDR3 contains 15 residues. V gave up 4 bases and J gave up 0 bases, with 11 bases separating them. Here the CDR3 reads CASSPDRASGNTIYF. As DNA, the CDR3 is TGCGCCAGCAGCCCAGACAGAGCCTCTGGAAACACCATATATTTT.

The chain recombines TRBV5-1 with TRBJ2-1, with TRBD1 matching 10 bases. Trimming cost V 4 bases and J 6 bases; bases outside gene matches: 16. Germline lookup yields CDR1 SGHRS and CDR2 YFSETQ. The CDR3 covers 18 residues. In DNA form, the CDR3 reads TGCGCCAGCAGCCCTTCCCCGGGACAGGGGTTCCCTCGCAATGAGCAGTTCTTC. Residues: CASSPSPGQGFPRNEQFF.

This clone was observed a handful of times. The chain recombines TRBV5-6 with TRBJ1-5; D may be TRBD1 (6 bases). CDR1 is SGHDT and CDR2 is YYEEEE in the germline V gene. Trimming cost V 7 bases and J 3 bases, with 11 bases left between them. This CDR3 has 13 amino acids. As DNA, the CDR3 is TGTGCCAGCGCTGGGGGGCTCAATCAGCCCCAGCATTTT. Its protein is CASAGGLNQPQHF.

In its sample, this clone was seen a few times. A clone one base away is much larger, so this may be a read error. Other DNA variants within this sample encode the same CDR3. In nucleotides, the CDR3 is TGTGCCAGCAGGGGCTACGAGCAGTACTTC. Its translation: CASRGYEQYF. The chain links TRBV2 to TRBJ2-7; D is undetermined. The ends were cut back, 6 bases at V and 3 bases at J, with 3 bases in the middle. There are 10 residues in the CDR3. Germline lookup yields CDR1 SNHLY and CDR2 FYNNEI.

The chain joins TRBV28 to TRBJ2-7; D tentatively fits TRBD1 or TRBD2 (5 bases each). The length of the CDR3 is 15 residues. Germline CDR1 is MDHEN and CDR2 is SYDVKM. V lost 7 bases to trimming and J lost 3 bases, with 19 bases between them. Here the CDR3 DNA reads TGTGCCAGCACCACTAACGGGGCTCTAAACTACGAGCAGTACTTC. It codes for CASTTNGALNYEQYF.

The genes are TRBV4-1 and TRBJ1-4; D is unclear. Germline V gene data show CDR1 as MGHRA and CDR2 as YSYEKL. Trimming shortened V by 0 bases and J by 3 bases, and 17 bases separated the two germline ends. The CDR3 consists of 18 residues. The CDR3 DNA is TGCGCCAGCAGCCAAGAAGGAGCAAGCGGGTCGGCTAATGAAAAACTGTTTTTT. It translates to CASSQEGASGSANEKLFF.

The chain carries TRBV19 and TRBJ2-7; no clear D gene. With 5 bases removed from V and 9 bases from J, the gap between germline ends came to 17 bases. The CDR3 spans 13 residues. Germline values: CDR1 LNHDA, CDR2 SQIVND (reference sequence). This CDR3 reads CASSPLVGSGQYF. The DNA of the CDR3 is TGTGCCAGTAGTCCCCTGGTTGGATCGGGGCAGTACTTC.

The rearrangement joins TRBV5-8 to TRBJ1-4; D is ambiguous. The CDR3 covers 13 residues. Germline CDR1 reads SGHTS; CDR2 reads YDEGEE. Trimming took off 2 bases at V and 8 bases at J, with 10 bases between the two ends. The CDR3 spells CASSFKGWEKLFF. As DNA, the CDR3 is TGTGCCAGCAGCTTCAAAGGTTGGGAAAAACTGTTTTTT.

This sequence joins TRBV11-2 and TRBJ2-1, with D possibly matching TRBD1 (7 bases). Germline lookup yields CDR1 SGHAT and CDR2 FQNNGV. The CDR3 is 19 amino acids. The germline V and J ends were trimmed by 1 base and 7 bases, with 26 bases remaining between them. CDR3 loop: CASSLGWLTGTRYGNEQFF. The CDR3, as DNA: TGTGCCAGCAGCTTAGGTTGGCTGACAGGGACTCGATATGGGAATGAGCAGTTCTTC.

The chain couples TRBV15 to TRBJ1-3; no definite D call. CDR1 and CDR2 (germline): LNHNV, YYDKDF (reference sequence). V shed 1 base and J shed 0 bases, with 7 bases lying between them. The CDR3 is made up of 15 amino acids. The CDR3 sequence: CATSRGRDSGNTIYF. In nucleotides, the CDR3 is TGTGCCACCAGCAGAGGGCGGGACTCTGGAAACACCATATATTTT.

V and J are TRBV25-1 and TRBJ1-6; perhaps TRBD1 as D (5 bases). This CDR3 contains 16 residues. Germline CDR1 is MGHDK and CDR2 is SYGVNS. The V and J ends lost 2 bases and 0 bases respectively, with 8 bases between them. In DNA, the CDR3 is TGTGCCAGCAGTGAAATGGGGGGCTCCTATAATTCACCCCTCCACTTT. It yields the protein CASSEMGGSYNSPLHF.

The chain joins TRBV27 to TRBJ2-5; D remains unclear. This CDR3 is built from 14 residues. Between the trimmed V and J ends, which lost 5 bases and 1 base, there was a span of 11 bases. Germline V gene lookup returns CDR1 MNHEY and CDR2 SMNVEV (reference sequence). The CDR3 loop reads CASSGLWGQETQYF. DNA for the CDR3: TGTGCCAGCAGTGGTCTCTGGGGCCAAGAGACCCAGTACTTC.